The 7 T cell receptor beta chains below come from one sample, sequenced in a study of T cells after yellow fever vaccination. TCRdb ran MiXCR on the 5' RACE reads and lists one entry per CDR3 protein. This sample has about 69,000 distinct CDR3 sequences, with around 6.2% found just once. The sequences come from CD4+ T cells sorted from PBMCs, collected roughly 15 days after the first yellow fever vaccination. All receptors come from a man younger than 30 who received the YFV17D yellow fever vaccine.

The table lists this clonotype with a few counts. V gene TRBV30 combines with J gene TRBJ1-6; D ambiguous. Per germline, CDR1 GTSNPN and CDR2 SVGIG (reference sequence). This CDR3 has 14 residues. V was trimmed by 5 bases and J by 0 bases, leaving 8 bases between them. The CDR3: CAWGRSSYNSPLHF. As DNA, the CDR3 is TGTGCCTGGGGGAGGAGCTCCTATAATTCACCCCTCCACTTT.

The sample holds many counts of this clonotype. This chain uses TRBV20-1 with TRBJ2-7; a weak D match, TRBD2 (7 bases). V lost 2 bases to trimming and J lost 4 bases, with 18 bases between them. CDR1 is DFQATT, CDR2 SNEGSKA, per germline (reference sequence). CDR3 length: 15 amino acids. The CDR3, as DNA: TGCAGTGCTAGATTAAGGGGGAGGGAATTTTACGAGCAGTACGTC. Amino acid sequence: CSARLRGREFYEQYV.

This clonotype was recorded many times. The chain joins TRBV12-3 or TRBV12-4 to TRBJ2-5; no definite D call. The CDR3 is made up of 13 amino acids. Trimming removed 4 bases at V and 5 bases at J, with 11 bases between. CDR3 nucleotide sequence: TGTGCCAGCAGTTGGGGTATGGGGGAGACCCAGTACTTC. Amino acid sequence: CASSWGMGETQYF.

The sample holds many counts of this clonotype. The rearrangement joins TRBV3-1 to TRBJ2-5; D not resolved. This CDR3 is 15 amino acids long. The V end was cut by 0 bases, the J end by 1 base, with 9 bases between. CDR1 is LGHDT, CDR2 YNNKEL, per germline (reference sequence). The CDR3 nucleotides are TGTGCCAGCAGCCAAGATCCGTCATCCCAAGAGACCCAGTACTTC. This codes for CASSQDPSSQETQYF.

This clonotype has a count of ten or more. V gene TRBV12-3 or TRBV12-4 combines with J gene TRBJ2-7, with a possible D match to TRBD1 (5 bases). Deletions cut 3 bases from V and 0 bases from J, with 6 bases between. This CDR3 has 13 residues. The CDR3 DNA reads TGTGCCAGCAGTTTTGACAGCTCCTACGAGCAGTACGTC. It yields the protein CASSFDSSYEQYV.

There are many counts of this clonotype. The chain couples TRBV2 to TRBJ1-1, with D unresolved. Trimming left V 7 bases short and J 1 base short, with 13 bases between. The CDR3 loop spans 14 amino acids. CDR1 and CDR2 from the germline V gene are SNHLY and FYNNEI. The CDR3 DNA sequence: TGTGCCAGCAACCCCGGTCAGCAGAACACTGAAGCTTTCTTT. Translating gives CASNPGQQNTEAFF.

This clonotype was observed at least ten times. This sequence joins TRBV29-1 and TRBJ2-3, with 8 bases aligning to TRBD1. Losses at the gene ends were 7 bases for V and 0 bases for J; bases not matched to a gene: 6. The germline V gene encodes CDR1 SQVTM and CDR2 ANQGSEA. The CDR3 sequence is 14 residues long. The CDR3 bases are TGCAGCGCCTGGGGGGACAGGAGCACAGATACGCAGTATTTT. Translation: CSAWGDRSTDTQYF.